The 19 T cell receptor beta chains given below trace back to one sample, sequenced in a study of response to subunit inactivated influenza vaccine. TCRdb used MiXCR to reprocess the RT-PCR reads, holding one entry per CDR3 protein. The sample holds under 200,000 distinct CDR3 sequences, approximately 10% seen once. The input for sequencing was non-naive T cells sorted from PBMCs, taken 40 to 50 days after vaccination. The source of these receptors is a man over 45 who received an inactivated influenza vaccine.

This clonotype has a count of ten or more. The chain recombines TRBV28 with TRBJ2-1; D uncertain. The germline gives CDR1 MDHEN, CDR2 SYDVKM. The CDR3 consists of 16 residues. The V end lost 7 bases, the J end lost 5 bases, and 21 bases lay between the germline ends. DNA of the CDR3: TGTGCCAGCATTACTACCGAGAGACGAAAGGACAATGAGCAGTTCTTC. Amino acids: CASITTERRKDNEQFF.

V and J are TRBV6-1 and TRBJ2-1; D call uncertain. The CDR3 spans 13 residues. The germline V gene has CDR1 MNHNS and CDR2 SASEGT. The ends were cut back, 9 bases at V and 5 bases at J, with 14 bases in the middle. The CDR3 bases are TGTGCCAGTAAAACCCCGAAAAACAATGAGCAGTTCTTC. Translating it yields CASKTPKNNEQFF.

This clonotype was picked up many times. The chain is built from TRBV7-2 and TRBJ2-1, with 7 bases that match TRBD1. With 6 bases clipped from V and 6 bases from J, the junction kept 5 bases outside the gene matches. Germline V gene sequence: CDR1 SGHTA, CDR2 FQGNSA. The CDR3 runs to 13 residues. CDR3 protein: CASRTGFFNEQFF. CDR3 coding DNA: TGTGCCAGCAGGACAGGGTTTTTCAATGAGCAGTTCTTC.

The chain couples TRBV20-1 to TRBJ2-1, with 10 bases that match TRBD2. This CDR3 has 17 amino acids. After removal of 0 bases from V and 5 bases from J, the junction contained 10 bases not matched to a gene. From germline, CDR1 is DFQATT and CDR2 SNEGSKA (reference sequence). The CDR3 region is CSARDQMASGSNNEQFF. The CDR3 DNA sequence: TGCAGTGCTAGAGATCAAATGGCTAGCGGGAGTAACAATGAGCAGTTCTTC.

The chain employs TRBV12-3 or TRBV12-4 and TRBJ2-5; 7 nucleotides agree with TRBD2. V shed 7 bases, J shed 7 bases, and the junction held 15 bases outside the gene matches. This CDR3 region has 15 residues. The CDR3 here is CASTSTSWGIRTQYF. In DNA form, the CDR3 reads TGTGCCAGCACTTCGACTAGCTGGGGAATTAGGACCCAGTACTTC.

This clonotype was recorded many times. The chain carries TRBV20-1 and TRBJ1-5; D might be TRBD1 (5 bases). The germline CDR1 and CDR2 sequences are DFQATT and SNEGSKA (reference sequence). This CDR3 is built from 15 residues. V gave up 3 bases and J gave up 6 bases, with 18 bases separating them. CDR3 residues: CSARTLQGEGQPQHF. For the CDR3, the DNA is TGCAGTGCTAGGACCTTGCAGGGTGAGGGTCAGCCCCAGCATTTT.

The chain combines TRBV18 with TRBJ2-7; the D is unclear. There are 14 residues in the CDR3. Looked up from germline, CDR1 is KGHSH and CDR2 is LQKENI. Trimming left V 3 bases short and J 8 bases short, with 17 bases between. CDR3 residues: CASSPPGTGRKQYF. The DNA of the CDR3 is TGTGCCAGCTCACCCCCAGGTACGGGCCGGAAGCAGTACTTC.

The V gene is TRBV20-1, the J gene TRBJ2-1, with a possible D match to TRBD1 (6 bases). Germline V gene lookup returns CDR1 DFQATT and CDR2 SNEGSKA (reference sequence). This CDR3 spans 13 amino acids. Trimming stripped 3 bases from V and 4 bases from J, with 10 bases between. CDR3: CSASGQGYNEQFF. Here the CDR3 DNA reads TGCAGTGCTAGCGGCCAGGGGTACAATGAGCAGTTCTTC.

This clonotype was counted many times. The genes are TRBV10-3 and TRBJ2-4; D is possibly TRBD2 (6 bases). The CDR3 extends over 15 amino acids. Germline CDR1 ENHRY, CDR2 SYGVKD. Trimming shortened V by 4 bases and J by 2 bases, and 12 bases separated the two germline ends. The CDR3 bases are TGTGCCATCAGTGGGGGGGAATGGACCAAAAACATTCAGTACTTC. Translating it yields CAISGGEWTKNIQYF.

This clonotype has ten or more counts. The rearrangement links TRBV6-6 to TRBJ2-1, with a weak D call TRBD2 (6 bases). CDR3 length: 13 residues. V lost 5 bases, J lost 3 bases, and 8 bases lay in between. Germline V gene lookup returns CDR1 MNHNY and CDR2 SVGAGI (reference sequence). CDR3 loop: CASSRGLYNEQFF. The CDR3 nucleotides read TGTGCCAGCAGTAGGGGACTCTACAATGAGCAGTTCTTC.

Ten or more counts support this clonotype. The V and J genes are TRBV10-2 and TRBJ1-4, with 8 bases identical to TRBD1. Per germline, CDR1 WSHSY and CDR2 SAAADI. The CDR3 is made up of 14 amino acids. The V segment lost 6 bases and the J segment 0 bases; nucleotides outside the gene matches: 0. CDR3 residues: CASRGQATNEKLFF. In DNA, the CDR3 is TGCGCCAGCAGGGGACAGGCAACTAATGAAAAACTGTTTTTT.

This clonotype occurred many times. The chain uses TRBV6-6 and TRBJ2-3; 10 positions match TRBD2. CDR3 length: 12 amino acids. The ends lost 5 bases at V and 9 bases at J; junction bases unmatched: 2. Germline V gene data show CDR1 as MNHNY and CDR2 as SVGAGI (reference sequence). The CDR3 DNA reads as TGTGCCAGCAGTCAGCGGGGGGGCACGCAGTATTTT. Protein: CASSQRGGTQYF.

The table lists this clonotype with a few counts. This CDR3 is missing its conserved last phenylalanine or tryptophan, likely due to a read error. The chain couples TRBV20-1 to TRBJ2-1, with 9 bases fitting TRBD2. CDR3 length: 16 residues. The J segment lost 2 bases and the V segment lost 1 base, leaving 6 bases of the junction unmatched. CDR1 is DFQATT, CDR2 SNEGSKA, per germline (reference sequence). The CDR3 loop is CSARGLAGAAYNEQFL. CDR3 DNA sequence: TGCAGTGCTAGAGGTTTAGCGGGGGCCGCCTACAATGAGCAGTTCTTG.

In this sample, this clonotype turned up a few times. V is TRBV6-1 and J is TRBJ2-3; no reliable D call. The CDR3 runs 14 residues. V shed 6 bases and J shed 0 bases, with 10 bases lying between them. The germline gives CDR1 MNHNS, CDR2 SASEGT. The CDR3 DNA reads as TGTGCCAGCAGCCAACGTTATAGCACAGATACGCAGTATTTT. It codes for CASSQRYSTDTQYF.

Comment on this clonotype: The junction departs from the called germline gene at one end, perhaps through a read error. The chain carries TRBV12-3 or TRBV12-4 and TRBJ1-4, with TRBD1 matching 7 bases. The CDR3 length is 13 residues. The CDR3, as DNA: TGTGCCAGCAGCCCGGGGACAGTTGAAAATCTGTTTTTT. It specifies CASSPGTVENLFF.

This clonotype was counted between two and nine times. The V gene is TRBV6-1, the J gene TRBJ1-6; D uncertain. V dropped 10 bases and J dropped 7 bases, with 20 bases sitting between them. The length of the CDR3 is 15 residues. Germline-derived CDR1 and CDR2 are MNHNS and SASEGT. CDR3 amino acids: CATFAGALRNSPLHF. The CDR3 DNA sequence: TGTGCCACCTTCGCGGGAGCCCTGAGGAATTCACCCCTCCACTTT.

The chain recombines TRBV5-1 with TRBJ2-4; 9 nucleotides agree with TRBD2. This CDR3 comprises 15 residues. CDR1 is SGHRS and CDR2 is YFSETQ in the germline V gene. V trimming: 4 bases; J trimming: 7 bases; junction bases outside the gene matches: 9. The CDR3 DNA reads TGCGCCAGCAGCCCCCCGGGGGCGGGAGGGAACATTCAGTACTTC. Translation: CASSPPGAGGNIQYF.

This sequence joins TRBV12-3 or TRBV12-4 and TRBJ1-1; tentative D call: TRBD1 (5 bases). The CDR3 runs to 14 residues. Trimming left V 1 base short and J 4 bases short, with 10 bases between. The CDR3: CASSLGPGSTEAFF. CDR3 coding DNA: TGTGCCAGCAGTTTAGGTCCAGGGTCCACTGAAGCTTTCTTT.

This clonotype was seen at least ten times. V is TRBV11-2 and J is TRBJ2-4, with TRBD2 matching over 7 bases. The CDR3 runs to 15 residues. Per germline, CDR1 SGHAT and CDR2 FQNNGV. V lost 5 bases and J lost 5; bases outside the gene matches: 9. This CDR3 is CASSPRPAGENIQYF. The CDR3 bases are TGTGCCAGCAGCCCCCGCCCGGCGGGGGAAAACATTCAGTACTTC.